These 5 T cell receptor beta chains were sequenced from one sample in a study of blood T cell repertoires in COVID-19. The method was immunoSEQ multiplex PCR; TCRdb's version includes in-frame clones alone and lacks a portion of them. The sample gives 150,000 to 170,000 clones, approximately 83% of which show up once; 9% to 13% is in the top ten. The sequencing input was peripheral blood. The receptors stem from a woman aged 60-70 years with COVID-19, enrolled during active disease.

This chain's CDR3 is CASSEGEAFFVSYNEQFF. The CDR3 coding sequence is TGTGCCAGCAGTGAAGGAGAGGCGTTTTTCGTCTCCTACAATGAGCAGTTCTTC. The genes are TRBV6-1 and TRBJ2-1; no clear D. The CDR3 loop spans 18 amino acids. V lost 1 base and J 0 bases, leaving 16 bases between the germline ends. Germline values: CDR1 MNHNS, CDR2 SASEGT.

The V call is TRBV2, the J call TRBJ1-5, with 9 positions matching TRBD1. The CDR3 runs 15 residues. V lost 5 bases, J lost 7 bases, and 9 bases stayed unmatched. CDR1 and CDR2 from the germline V gene are SNHLY and FYNNEI. CDR3 residues: CASSTRTGADQPQHF. The CDR3 nucleotides are TGTGCCAGCAGTACCCGGACAGGGGCCGACCAGCCCCAGCATTTT.

J is TRBJ2-7 and V is TRBV14; 10 bases line up with TRBD1. The ends lost 1 base at V and 0 bases at J; junction bases unmatched: 0. CDR1 is SGHDN, CDR2 FVKESK, per germline. CDR3 length equals 15 residues. In DNA form, the CDR3 reads TGTGCCAGCAGCCAAGGACAGGGGGCCTCCTACGAGCAGTACGTC. This gives the protein CASSQGQGASYEQYV.

The chain joins TRBV11-2 to TRBJ2-1; TRBD2 might be the D (6 bases). Germline values: CDR1 SGHAT, CDR2 FQNNGV. This CDR3 region has 16 residues. V lost 1 base, J lost 2 bases, and 12 bases lay in between. CDR3 sequence (DNA): TGTGCCAGCAGCTTAGGGTGGCGGGGCGCCTACAATGAGCAGTTCTTC. Translation gives CASSLGWRGAYNEQFF.

This clone was observed a single time. This chain links TRBV9 with TRBJ1-2; the D gene is possibly TRBD1 (6 bases). This CDR3 is 13 amino acids long. V was clipped by 3 bases and J by 2 bases, with 8 bases between them. The germline V gene encodes CDR1 SGDLS and CDR2 YYNGEE. In nucleotides, the CDR3 is TGTGCCAGCAGCGCGAGGGGGAACTATGGCTACACCTTC. It encodes CASSARGNYGYTF.